This T cell receptor beta chain was observed in a study of human T cells and chemical hapten exposure. Study information: Researchers reported sensitizing a 2 cm by 2 cm upper inner arm skin site with 2% DPC.

Turning to this clonotype: What it binds is not known.

Study processing details: Individual samples carried between 23,224 and 690,600 TCRs, with 85,000 to 100,000 as the median. TCRdb re-derived calls from the RACE reads in MiXCR, one entry per CDR3 protein. The V and J calls were not made by the authors but by TCRdb's processing. This sample has tens of thousands of distinct CDR3 sequences, with over 10% found just once. The ends lost 2 bases at V and 3 bases at J; junction bases unmatched: 9. CDR1 is DFQATT and CDR2 is SNEGSKA in the germline V gene (reference sequence). The CDR3 covers 16 residues. Time point denoted: pre-sensitization, week 0. The sample's treatment: therapeutic diphenylcyclopropenone sensitization with weekly scalp DPC. Points from the study as a whole: In the PT1 data, expanded TCR counts showed a positive correlation with patch test score. Expanded TCRs showed more large CDR3 clusters than pre-sensitization or healthy control sets.

This sample comprised whole blood, obtained in connection with sensitization to the hapten diphenylcyclopropenone (DPC). The sequence derives from a woman in her twenties or thirties with alopecia areata. Some clones in this sample may be carry-over from other donors' samples. The gene calls are TRBV20-1 and TRBJ2-3; 9 bases align to TRBD2. This chain's CDR3 is CSARLVAGATTDTQYF. CDR3 nucleotides: TGCAGTGCTAGACTTGTAGCGGGAGCTACTACAGATACGCAGTATTTT.